The clone carrying this TCR beta chain occurred a few times. The ends lost 0 bases at V and 1 base at J; junction bases unmatched: 3. The CDR3 consists of 16 residues. CDR1 KGHSH and CDR2 LQKENI come from the germline V gene. The data were taken from a study of cytomegalovirus exposure and HLA in healthy donors. The study ran its PCR with 60 Vbeta and 13 Jbeta primers. Assay used: immunoSEQ multiplex PCR; TCRdb lists only in-frame clones, some missing. Of approximately 140,000 clones in the sample, 79% were seen once. This receptor was taken from a man aged 45 to 65 in good health and CMV-seropositive. V usage is TRBV18 and J usage is TRBJ2-3, with 8 nucleotides matching TRBD2. The sample taken for sequencing was PBMCs. The CDR3 coding sequence is TGTGCCAGCTCACCACCAACCGGGGGGGGCACAGATACGCAGTATTTT. It translates to CASSPPTGGGTDTQYF. Drawing the rest from reference TRBV18 and TRBJ2-3, the complete variable domain is NAGVMQNPRHLVRRRGQEARLRCSPMKGHSHVYWYRQLPEEGLKFMVYLQKENIIDESGMPKERFSAEFPKEGPSILRIQQVVRGDSAAYFCASSPPTGGGTDTQYFGPGTRLTVL.